A selection of T cell receptor beta chains follows, all from one sample in a study of cytomegalovirus exposure and HLA in healthy donors. Here immunoSEQ multiplex PCR was the method, and the copy in TCRdb shows in-frame clones only, minus some. There are approximately 220,000 clones in the sample; around 76% occur only once, and under 0.8% lies in the top ten. Specimen: PBMCs. The receptors originated from a young man in good health and CMV-seronegative. CDR3s include the opening cysteine and the closing phenylalanine or tryptophan. A D gene is named only where the DNA matches it firmly. Clone size appears in some rows only: once, few, many, or a class for an expanded clone.

J: TRBJ2-7
D: .
size: .
V: TRBV30
CDR3: CAWSGELRQYF
DNA: TGTGCCTGGAGCGGAGAGTTGAGGCAGTACTTC

J: TRBJ2-3
D: .
size: .
V: TRBV5-1
CDR3: CASSANSLETDTQYF
DNA: TGCGCCAGCAGCGCGAATAGTCTGGAGACAGATACGCAGTATTTT

J: TRBJ1-1
D: .
size: .
V: TRBV6-5
CDR3: CASSRHRGTEAFF
DNA: TGTGCCAGCAGTCGCCATCGGGGGACTGAAGCTTTCTTT

J: TRBJ2-1
D: TRBD2
size: .
V: TRBV11-2
CDR3: CASIGLAGLYNEQFF
DNA: TGTGCCAGCATTGGTCTAGCGGGTTTATACAATGAGCAGTTCTTC

J: TRBJ2-5
D: TRBD2
size: .
V: TRBV27
CDR3: CASSSGTSGYQETQYF
DNA: TGTGCCAGCAGTTCTGGGACTAGCGGGTACCAAGAGACCCAGTACTTC

J: TRBJ1-4
D: .
size: .
V: TRBV10-1
CDR3: CASSEKDWPQKLFF
DNA: TGCGCCAGCAGTGAGAAAGACTGGCCCCAAAAACTGTTTTTT

J: TRBJ2-7
D: .
size: .
V: TRBV6-6
CDR3: CASSYSSTSYEQYF
DNA: TGTGCCAGCAGTTACTCGAGTACCTCCTACGAGCAGTACTTC

J: TRBJ2-3
D: TRBD2
size: .
V: TRBV29-1
CDR3: CSASGTDGLAGSTDTQYF
DNA: TGCAGCGCATCCGGGACAGACGGACTAGCGGGAAGCACAGATACGCAGTATTTT

J: TRBJ2-3
D: TRBD2
size: .
V: TRBV2
CDR3: CASRGIAGGPQYF
DNA: TGTGCCAGCAGGGGAATAGCGGGAGGCCCGCAGTATTTT

J: TRBJ2-7
D: .
size: few
V: TRBV30
CDR3: CAWSVRRGYYEQYF
DNA: TGTGCCTGGAGTGTACGCAGGGGCTACTACGAGCAGTACTTC

J: TRBJ1-2
D: .
size: .
V: TRBV11-3
CDR3: CASSLPPDGYTF
DNA: TGTGCCAGCAGCTTACCCCCGGATGGCTACACCTTC

J: TRBJ2-5
D: .
size: once
V: TRBV20-1
CDR3: CSARRGETQYF
DNA: TGCAGTGCTAGGAGGGGGGAGACCCAGTACTTC

J: TRBJ2-2
D: .
size: .
V: TRBV27
CDR3: CASSLKGQVGQENTGELFF
DNA: TGTGCCAGCAGTTTGAAGGGGCAAGTTGGGCAGGAGAACACCGGGGAGCTGTTTTTT

J: TRBJ2-7
D: .
size: few
V: TRBV7-3
CDR3: CASSLWVATNEQYF
DNA: TGTGCCAGCAGCTTATGGGTAGCGACGAACGAGCAGTACTTC

J: TRBJ2-7
D: .
size: .
V: TRBV27
CDR3: CASSSAGTYEQYF
DNA: TGTGCCAGCAGTTCCGCGGGGACCTACGAGCAGTACTTC

J: TRBJ2-7
D: .
size: .
V: TRBV6-1
CDR3: CASSEERRLYEQYF
DNA: TGTGCCAGCAGTGAAGAACGGAGGCTCTACGAGCAGTACTTC

J: TRBJ2-3
D: TRBD1
size: .
V: TRBV2
CDR3: CASTLTGGLTDTQYF
DNA: TGTGCCAGTACACTGACAGGGGGATTGACAGATACGCAGTATTTT

J: TRBJ1-1
D: .
size: .
V: TRBV20-1
CDR3: CSAFDTEAFF
DNA: TGCAGTGCCTTTGACACTGAAGCTTTCTTT

J: TRBJ1-1
D: TRBD1
size: .
V: TRBV5-1
CDR3: CASSMGQEATEAFF
DNA: TGCGCCAGCAGCATGGGACAGGAAGCCACTGAAGCTTTCTTT

J: TRBJ2-7
D: .
size: few
V: TRBV5-1
CDR3: CASSWPDTAGEQYF
DNA: TGCGCCAGCAGCTGGCCCGACACTGCCGGCGAGCAGTACTTC

J: TRBJ1-2
D: TRBD1
size: .
V: TRBV29-1
CDR3: CSAGQGASAGYTF
DNA: TGCAGCGCCGGACAGGGGGCTTCAGCTGGCTACACCTTC

J: TRBJ2-2
D: .
size: few
V: TRBV5-1
CDR3: CATSQGPHTGELFF
DNA: TGCGCCACGTCCCAGGGTCCTCACACCGGGGAGCTGTTTTTT

J: TRBJ2-3
D: .
size: .
V: TRBV6-6
CDR3: CASIQTIRGTDTQYF
DNA: TGTGCCAGCATCCAAACTATCCGGGGCACAGATACGCAGTATTTT

J: TRBJ2-7
D: .
size: .
V: TRBV6-1
CDR3: CASQTDSYEQYF
DNA: TGTGCCAGCCAGACAGATTCCTACGAGCAGTACTTC

J: TRBJ1-1
D: .
size: .
V: TRBV19
CDR3: CASSLTDRTEAFF
DNA: TGTGCCAGTAGCTTGACTGATCGGACTGAAGCTTTCTTT

J: TRBJ2-7
D: TRBD1
size: .
V: TRBV27
CDR3: CASSLTLGTVGEQYF
DNA: TGTGCCAGCAGTTTAACACTGGGGACAGTTGGCGAGCAGTACTTC

J: TRBJ2-3
D: TRBD1
size: .
V: TRBV5-1
CDR3: CASSSGQGVTDTQYF
DNA: TGCGCCAGCAGCTCGGGACAGGGGGTGACAGATACGCAGTATTTT

J: TRBJ2-1
D: .
size: .
V: TRBV10-2
CDR3: CASSGGRSSYNEQFF
DNA: TGCGCCAGCAGTGGCGGCCGAAGCTCCTACAATGAGCAGTTCTTC

J: TRBJ1-2
D: .
size: .
V: TRBV28
CDR3: CASSPGVYGYTF
DNA: TGTGCCAGCAGTCCCGGGGTTTATGGCTACACCTTC

J: TRBJ2-3
D: TRBD2
size: once
V: TRBV18
CDR3: CASSRPTSGSFIDTQYF
DNA: TGTGCCAGCTCACGCCCGACTAGCGGGAGTTTCATAGATACGCAGTATTTT

J: TRBJ2-1
D: .
size: .
V: TRBV5-1
CDR3: CASSLGLGTHPMAYNEQFF
DNA: TGCGCCAGCAGCTTGGGCCTCGGGACTCACCCTATGGCCTACAATGAGCAGTTCTTC

J: TRBJ1-4
D: .
size: .
V: TRBV11-2
CDR3: CASSLGLDNGLFF
DNA: TGTGCCAGCAGCTTAGGTTTGGACAATGGGCTGTTTTTT

J: TRBJ2-7
D: .
size: .
V: TRBV2
CDR3: CASRAGSDEQYF
DNA: TGTGCCAGCAGAGCAGGGTCGGACGAGCAGTACTTC

J: TRBJ2-6
D: .
size: few
V: TRBV7-6
CDR3: CASSLVGGTAGANVLTF
DNA: TGTGCCAGCAGCTTAGTAGGAGGGACGGCTGGGGCCAACGTCCTGACTTTC

J: TRBJ2-7
D: .
size: .
V: TRBV7-9
CDR3: CASSPRQDSYEQYF
DNA: TGTGCCAGCAGCCCGCGACAGGACTCCTACGAGCAGTACTTC

J: TRBJ1-2
D: TRBD1
size: .
V: TRBV6-5
CDR3: CASSYSGQATYGYTF
DNA: TGTGCCAGCAGTTACTCGGGACAGGCGACATATGGCTACACCTTC

J: TRBJ1-2
D: .
size: .
V: TRBV2
CDR3: CASSAPRVYGYTF
DNA: TGTGCCAGCAGTGCGCCCAGGGTCTATGGCTACACCTTC

J: TRBJ1-5
D: .
size: .
V: TRBV6-5
CDR3: CASSPGQRHQPQHF
DNA: TGTGCCAGCAGCCCAGGACAGAGGCATCAGCCCCAGCATTTT

J: TRBJ1-5
D: .
size: .
V: TRBV19
CDR3: CASSPESLARHQPQHF
DNA: TGTGCCAGTAGTCCTGAATCTTTGGCCAGGCATCAGCCCCAGCATTTT

J: TRBJ2-7
D: .
size: few
V: TRBV28
CDR3: CASSPGGRFSYEQYF
DNA: TGTGCCAGCAGTCCCGGGGGACGGTTCTCCTACGAGCAGTACTTC

J: TRBJ2-3
D: .
size: .
V: TRBV5-1
CDR3: CASSRPALSDTDTQYF
DNA: TGCGCCAGCAGCCGCCCGGCACTATCAGACACAGATACGCAGTATTTT

J: TRBJ2-7
D: TRBD2
size: .
V: TRBV6-5
CDR3: CASRQAGGEQYF
DNA: TGTGCCAGCAGACAAGCGGGGGGCGAGCAGTACTTC

J: TRBJ2-7
D: TRBD1
size: once
V: TRBV27
CDR3: CASSLSGQGAGEQYF
DNA: TGTGCCAGCAGTTTATCAGGGCAGGGGGCCGGCGAGCAGTACTTC

J: TRBJ1-2
D: .
size: .
V: TRBV20-1
CDR3: CSARGQDYTF
DNA: TGCAGTGCTAGGGGACAAGACTACACCTTC

J: TRBJ2-1
D: TRBD1
size: .
V: TRBV28
CDR3: CASSISRDRVNEQFF
DNA: TGTGCCAGCAGTATATCCCGGGACAGGGTCAATGAGCAGTTCTTC

J: TRBJ2-2
D: .
size: .
V: TRBV4-1
CDR3: CASSQHIPGQGVSTGEPFF
DNA: TGCGCCAGCAGCCAACATATCCCGGGACAAGGGGTGAGCACCGGGGAGCCGTTTTTT

J: TRBJ2-1
D: .
size: .
V: TRBV7-9
CDR3: CASSSRGVNEQFF
DNA: TGTGCCAGCAGCTCCAGGGGGGTCAATGAGCAGTTCTTC

J: TRBJ1-1
D: .
size: .
V: TRBV28
CDR3: CASIKTGTAFF
DNA: TGTGCCAGCATCAAGACAGGTACGGCTTTCTTT

J: TRBJ2-7
D: TRBD1
size: .
V: TRBV5-1
CDR3: CASSIRTGDEQYF
DNA: TGCGCCAGCAGCATCCGAACAGGGGACGAGCAGTACTTC

J: TRBJ1-5
D: .
size: .
V: TRBV6-5
CDR3: CASSYSQDSNQPQHF
DNA: TGTGCCAGCAGTTACTCCCAGGATAGCAATCAGCCCCAGCATTTT

J: TRBJ2-3
D: TRBD1
size: .
V: TRBV28
CDR3: CASISGQGLIDTQYF
DNA: TGTGCCAGCATTTCGGGACAGGGGTTAATAGATACGCAGTATTTT